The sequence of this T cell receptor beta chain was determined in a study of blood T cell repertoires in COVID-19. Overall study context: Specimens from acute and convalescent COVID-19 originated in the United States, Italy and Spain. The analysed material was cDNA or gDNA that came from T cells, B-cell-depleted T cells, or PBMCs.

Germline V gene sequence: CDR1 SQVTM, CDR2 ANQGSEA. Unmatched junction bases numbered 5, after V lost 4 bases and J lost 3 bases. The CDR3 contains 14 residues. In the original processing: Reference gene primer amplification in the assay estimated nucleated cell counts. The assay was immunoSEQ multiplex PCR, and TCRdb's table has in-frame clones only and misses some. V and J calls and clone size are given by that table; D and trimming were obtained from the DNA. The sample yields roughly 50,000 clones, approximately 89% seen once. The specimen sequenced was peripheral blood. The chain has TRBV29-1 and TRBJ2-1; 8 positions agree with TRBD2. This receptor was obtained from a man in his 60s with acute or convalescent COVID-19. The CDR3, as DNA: TGCAGCGTTGGGACTAGCCAATACTACAATGAGCAGTTCTTC. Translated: CSVGTSQYYNEQFF.